This T cell receptor beta chain was captured in a study of blood T cell repertoires in COVID-19. On the study more broadly: The samples span acute and convalescent COVID-19 from the United States, Italy and Spain. PBMCs, B-cell-depleted T cells, or T cells were the source of the cDNA or gDNA that made up the material.

Original analysis: Using reference gene primer amplification, nucleated cell counts were estimated. The method was immunoSEQ multiplex PCR; TCRdb's version includes in-frame clones alone and lacks a portion of them. V and J calls and clone size follow that table, whereas D and trimming were derived from the DNA. The sample has around 100,000 clones; 80% to 90% are singletons. Germline CDR1 LGHDT, CDR2 YNNKEL (reference sequence). V lost 0 bases and J lost 2; bases outside the gene matches: 6. This CDR3 contains 17 residues. Input material: peripheral blood. The TCR was taken from a woman between 50 and 59 years old with acute or convalescent COVID-19. This rearrangement joins TRBV3-1 (or the pseudogene TRBV3-2) to TRBJ1-2, with 10 nucleotides matching TRBD1. This chain's CDR3 is CASSQESGTGANYGYTF. In DNA, the CDR3 is TGTGCCAGCAGCCAAGAATCCGGGACAGGGGCCAACTATGGCTACACCTTC.